This TCR beta chain was identified in a study of shared clonotypes between healthy human individuals. This clone was counted between two and nine times. Here immunoSEQ multiplex PCR was the method, and the copy in TCRdb shows in-frame clones only, minus some. The repertoire has fewer than 3 million clones, around 93% of them found once; the top ten carry about 0.41%. This CDR3 is 14 amino acids long. After removal of 5 bases from V and 8 bases from J, the junction contained 6 bases not matched to a gene. Germline assignment: CDR1 ENHRY and CDR2 SYGVKD. This receptor was obtained from a man in his late teens or twenties in good health. Some clones in this sample may be carry-over from other donors' samples. Sequenced sample: naive CD4+ T cells from PBMCs. The sample's subset: CD45RA+ positively selected. The gene calls are TRBV10-3 and TRBJ1-4, with TRBD1 matching over 9 bases. CDR3 sequence: CAISSGTGREKLFF. The CDR3 coding sequence is TGTGCCATCAGTTCCGGGACAGGGAGGGAAAAACTGTTTTTT.